This T cell receptor (beta chain) was recorded in a study of liver allograft versus peripheral blood T cells. Whole-study context: What was compared were the T cell receptor repertoires in transplanted livers and those in the peripheral blood of recipients.

MiXCR was run by TCRdb on the reads, yielding one entry per CDR3 protein. The sample contains over 15,000 distinct CDR3 sequences, approximately 20% of which appear only once. On this clonotype itself: Germline and junction disagree at one end, which may indicate a read error.

Germline lookup yields CDR1 SGHTA and CDR2 FQGNSA. The CDR3 consists of 13 residues. The TCR originated in a human patient who had a liver transplant. Some T cells may possibly be graft donor cells. This chain links TRBV7-2 with TRBJ2-1; the match to TRBD2 covers 10 bases. The CDR3 protein is CASSLRSGRASVF. The CDR3, as DNA: TGTGCCAGCAGCTTAAGGAGCGGGAGGGCTTCGGTCTTC. The complete variable domain, with remaining parts taken from reference TRBV7-2 and TRBJ2-1, reads GAGVSQSPSNKVTEKGKDVELRCDPISGHTALYWYRQSLGQGLEFLIYFQGNSAPDKSGLPSDRFSAERTGGSVSTLTIQRTQQEDSAVYLCASSLRSGRASVFGPGTRLTVL.